Below, 5 T cell receptor beta chains from the same sample are listed, as sequenced in a study of PD-L1 blockade in urothelial cancer. Profiling relied on immunoSEQ multiplex PCR, and the TCRdb table lists in-frame clones only, not all of them. In the table there are 45,000 to 55,000 clones, 79% of which are singletons. The time point denotes: pretreatment peripheral blood. Sequenced here: PBMCs, sampled around atezolizumab (anti-PD-L1) treatment. These receptors all come from a man aged 65-85 years with urothelial cancer.

The genes are TRBV4-2 and TRBJ1-4, with D possibly TRBD1 on 5 matching bases. The CDR3 is made up of 16 amino acids. Germline loops: CDR1 LGHNA, CDR2 YNFKEQ. V dropped 0 bases and J dropped 8 bases, with 16 bases sitting between them. The CDR3 DNA sequence: TGTGCCAGCAGCCAAGACGGGGGGTCCAGTGGAGAAAAACTGTTTTTT. Protein sequence: CASSQDGGSSGEKLFF.

The chain is built from TRBV6-5 and TRBJ2-2; 7 bases are a match to TRBD1. The germline V gene has CDR1 MNHEY and CDR2 SVGAGI. The CDR3 loop spans 16 amino acids. Germline trimming cut 0 bases from V and 2 bases from J; bases unmatched to any gene: 3. CDR3 sequence: CASSYSTGRNTGELFF. The CDR3 DNA sequence: TGTGCCAGCAGTTACTCGACAGGGCGAAACACCGGGGAGCTGTTTTTT.

J is TRBJ2-2 and V is TRBV2, with D possibly being TRBD2 (5 bases). There are 15 residues in the CDR3. From germline, CDR1 is SNHLY and CDR2 FYNNEI. Trimming stripped 3 bases from V and 6 bases from J, with 14 bases between. The CDR3 spells CASSEGTSFAGELFF. The CDR3 DNA is TGTGCCAGCAGTGAGGGTACTAGTTTCGCCGGGGAGCTGTTTTTT.

V is TRBV11-2 and J is TRBJ2-7; 11 bases map to TRBD2. CDR1 SGHAT and CDR2 FQNNGV come from the germline V gene. The trim removed 6 bases at V and 0 bases at J, leaving 10 bases unmatched. The CDR3 has 17 amino acids. The CDR3 protein is CASRPGLAARISYEQYF. The CDR3, as DNA: TGTGCCAGCAGACCGGGACTAGCGGCACGAATCTCCTACGAGCAGTACTTC.

The chain joins TRBV28 to TRBJ2-5; 7 bases line up with TRBD2. V was clipped by 6 bases and J by 1 base; unmatched bases: 8. This CDR3 has 15 amino acids. Germline-derived CDR1 and CDR2 are MDHEN and SYDVKM. CDR3 sequence: CASRTAGDPQETQYF. CDR3 sequence (DNA): TGTGCCAGCAGAACCGCGGGAGATCCCCAAGAGACCCAGTACTTC.